What follows are 8 T cell receptor beta chains derived from one specimen sequenced in a study of T-cell reconstitution after alpha-beta-depleted transplantation in children. Preparation of the TCRbeta library was carried out with unique molecular identifiers. In TCRdb, the PCR reads were re-called with MiXCR into one record per CDR3 protein. Of 140,000 to 150,000 distinct CDR3 sequences detected, 8.8% appear once; the ten largest clones hold less than 20%. The sequenced sample was PBMCs, mostly from graft donor cells, obtained 180 days after TCRalphabeta/CD19-depleted stem cell transplant. The origin of the receptors is a female patient aged 2-9 years who had a stem cell transplant for congenital amegakaryocytic thrombocytopenia, so the T cells may come from the graft donor.

This clonotype was detected ten times or more. This sequence joins TRBV27 and TRBJ2-1; the match to TRBD2 covers 11 bases. The CDR3 consists of 15 residues. Germline loops: CDR1 MNHEY, CDR2 SMNVEV (reference sequence). Trimming took 8 bases from V and 10 from J; bases not matched to a gene: 13. In nucleotides, the CDR3 is TGTGCCAGCCTCGTATTTAGCGGGAGGGCCGGAGAGCAGTTCTTC. It translates to CASLVFSGRAGEQFF.

This clonotype showed up just a few times. This chain connects TRBV24-1 to TRBJ2-3; D remains unclear. The V end lost 0 bases, the J end lost 0 bases, and 9 bases lay between the germline ends. Germline V gene sequence: CDR1 KGHDR, CDR2 SFDVKD. The CDR3 is 16 amino acids. CDR3 DNA sequence: TGTGCCACCAGTGATTTGCCGACGGCTAGCACAGATACGCAGTATTTT. It specifies CATSDLPTASTDTQYF.

This clonotype was seen many times. The chain employs TRBV12-3 or TRBV12-4 and TRBJ2-5; D may be TRBD2 (6 bases). The CDR3 has 13 residues. V lost 6 bases and J 1 base, leaving 9 bases between the germline ends. The CDR3 spells CASSHSGQETQYF. The CDR3 DNA reads TGTGCCAGCAGCCATAGCGGCCAAGAGACCCAGTACTTC.

The table lists this clonotype with many counts. This chain uses TRBV4-1 with TRBJ1-2; D remains ambiguous. The CDR3 extends over 14 amino acids. From germline, CDR1 is MGHRA and CDR2 YSYEKL. Trimming took 0 bases from V and 5 from J, leaving 10 bases between them. The CDR3 coding sequence is TGCGCCAGCAGCCAAGAGCCAGGAATATATGGCTACACCTTC. Residues: CASSQEPGIYGYTF.

This clonotype has only a few counts. The chain combines TRBV28 with TRBJ2-7; D is undetermined. V lost 5 bases to trimming and J lost 2 bases, with 7 bases between them. The germline CDR1 and CDR2 sequences are MDHEN and SYDVKM. The CDR3 runs 12 residues. The CDR3 spells CASSTRPYEQYF. CDR3 in DNA: TGTGCCAGCAGTACAAGACCCTACGAGCAGTACTTC.

This clonotype was detected ten times or more. The V gene is TRBV30, the J gene TRBJ2-3, with D perhaps TRBD1 or TRBD2 (6 bases each). CDR1 GTSNPN and CDR2 SVGIG come from the germline V gene (reference sequence). V shed 4 bases and J shed 0 bases, with 11 bases lying between them. This CDR3 contains 14 residues. In DNA, the CDR3 is TGTGCCTGGAAGGGGGGAGTAAGCACAGATACGCAGTATTTT. Translated: CAWKGGVSTDTQYF.

For this clonotype: A much larger clone differs by one base, so this may be a read error. CDR3 nucleotide sequence: TGTGCCACCAGTGACGGGACCTTTAGTGCTAGCACAGATACGCCGTATTTT. Translated, it gives CATSDGTFSASTDTPYF. The chain links TRBV24-1 to TRBJ2-3; D assignment may be TRBD1 or TRBD2 (5 bases each). The CDR3 extends over 17 amino acids. In germline, CDR1 is KGHDR, CDR2 SFDVKD.

There are many counts of this clonotype. The genes are TRBV6-7 and TRBJ2-5; possibly TRBD2 for D (5 bases). TRBV6-7 is placed among ORFs of uncertain function. The CDR3 is made up of 15 amino acids. Trimming removed 2 bases from V and 5 bases from J, with 15 bases in between. The CDR3 is CASSYTGKSRETQYF. The CDR3 DNA follows: TGTGCCAGCAGTTACACCGGGAAGAGCCGGGAGACCCAGTACTTC.